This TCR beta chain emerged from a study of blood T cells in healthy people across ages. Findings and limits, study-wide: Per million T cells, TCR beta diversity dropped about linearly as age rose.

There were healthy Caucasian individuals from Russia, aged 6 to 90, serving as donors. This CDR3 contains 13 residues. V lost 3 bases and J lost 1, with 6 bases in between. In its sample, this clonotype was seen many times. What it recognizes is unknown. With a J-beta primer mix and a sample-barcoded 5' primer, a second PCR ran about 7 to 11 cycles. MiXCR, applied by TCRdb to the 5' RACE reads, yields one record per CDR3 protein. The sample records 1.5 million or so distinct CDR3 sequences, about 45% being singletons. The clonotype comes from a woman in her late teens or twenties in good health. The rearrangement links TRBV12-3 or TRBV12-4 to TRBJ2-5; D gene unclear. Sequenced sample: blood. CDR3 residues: CASSLRPQETQYF. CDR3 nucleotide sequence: TGTGCCAGCAGTTTGAGACCCCAAGAGACCCAGTACTTC.